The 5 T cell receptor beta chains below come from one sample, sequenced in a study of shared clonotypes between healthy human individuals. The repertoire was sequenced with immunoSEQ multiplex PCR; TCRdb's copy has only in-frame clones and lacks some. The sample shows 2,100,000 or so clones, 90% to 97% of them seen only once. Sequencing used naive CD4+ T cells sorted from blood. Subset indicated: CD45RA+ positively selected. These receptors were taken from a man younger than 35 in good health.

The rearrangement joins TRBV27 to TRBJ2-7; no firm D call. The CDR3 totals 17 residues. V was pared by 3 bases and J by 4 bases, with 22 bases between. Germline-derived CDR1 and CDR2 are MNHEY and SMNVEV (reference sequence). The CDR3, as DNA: TGTGCCAGCAGTTTTCGTCCAGATAGTCCGGCCCGATACGAGCAGTACTTC. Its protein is CASSFRPDSPARYEQYF.

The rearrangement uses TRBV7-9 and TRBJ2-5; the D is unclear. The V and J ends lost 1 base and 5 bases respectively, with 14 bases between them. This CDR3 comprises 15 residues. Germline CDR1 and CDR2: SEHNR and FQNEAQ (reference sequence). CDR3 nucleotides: TGTGCCAGCAGCTTAGTGCTCGGCTCCGACGAGACCCAGTACTTC. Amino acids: CASSLVLGSDETQYF.

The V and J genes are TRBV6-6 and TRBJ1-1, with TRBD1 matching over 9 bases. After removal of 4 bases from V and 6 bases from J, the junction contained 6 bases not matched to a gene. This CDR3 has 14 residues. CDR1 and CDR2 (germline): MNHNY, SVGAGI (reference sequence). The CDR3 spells CASSSPGQGAEAFF. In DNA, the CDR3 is TGTGCCAGCAGTTCGCCGGGACAGGGCGCTGAAGCTTTCTTT.

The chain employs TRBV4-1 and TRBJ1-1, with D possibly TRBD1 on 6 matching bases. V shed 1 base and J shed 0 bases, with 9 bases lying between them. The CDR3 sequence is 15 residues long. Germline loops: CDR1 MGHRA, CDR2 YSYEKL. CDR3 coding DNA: TGCGCCAGCAGCCAAGCCGGGACACTGAACACTGAAGCTTTCTTT. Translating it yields CASSQAGTLNTEAFF.

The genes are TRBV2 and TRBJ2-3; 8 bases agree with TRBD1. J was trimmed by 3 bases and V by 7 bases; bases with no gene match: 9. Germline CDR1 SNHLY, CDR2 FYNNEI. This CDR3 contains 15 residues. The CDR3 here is CASNRDRRETDTQYF. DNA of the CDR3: TGTGCCAGCAATCGGGACAGGAGGGAGACAGATACGCAGTATTTT.